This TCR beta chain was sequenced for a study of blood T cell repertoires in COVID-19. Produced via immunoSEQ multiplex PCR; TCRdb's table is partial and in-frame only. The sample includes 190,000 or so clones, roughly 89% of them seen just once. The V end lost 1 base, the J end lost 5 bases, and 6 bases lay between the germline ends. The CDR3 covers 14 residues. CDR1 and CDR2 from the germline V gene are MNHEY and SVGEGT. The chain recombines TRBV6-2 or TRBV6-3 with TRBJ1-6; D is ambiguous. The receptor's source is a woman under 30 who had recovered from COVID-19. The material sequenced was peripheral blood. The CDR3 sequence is CASSYLRNNSPLHF. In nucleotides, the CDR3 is TGTGCCAGCAGTTACTTGAGAAATAATTCACCCCTCCACTTT.